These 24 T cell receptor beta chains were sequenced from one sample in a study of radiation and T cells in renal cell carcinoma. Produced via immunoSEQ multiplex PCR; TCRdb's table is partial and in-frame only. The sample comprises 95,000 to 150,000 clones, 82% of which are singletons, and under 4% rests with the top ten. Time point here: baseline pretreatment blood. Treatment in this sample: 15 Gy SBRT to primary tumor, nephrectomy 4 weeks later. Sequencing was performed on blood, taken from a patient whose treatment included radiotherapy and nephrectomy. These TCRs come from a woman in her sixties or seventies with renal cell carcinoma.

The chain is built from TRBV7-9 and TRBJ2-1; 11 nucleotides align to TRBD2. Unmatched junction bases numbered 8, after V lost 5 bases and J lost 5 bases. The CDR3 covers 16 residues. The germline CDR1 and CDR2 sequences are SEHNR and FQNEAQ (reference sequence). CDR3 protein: CASSPRGLAENNEQFF. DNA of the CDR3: TGTGCCAGCAGCCCTCGGGGACTAGCGGAAAACAATGAGCAGTTCTTC.

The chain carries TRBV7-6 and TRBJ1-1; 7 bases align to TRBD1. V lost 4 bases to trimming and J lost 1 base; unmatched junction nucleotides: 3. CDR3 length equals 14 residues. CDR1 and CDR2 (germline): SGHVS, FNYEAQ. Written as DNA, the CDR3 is TGTGCCAGCAGCTCCGGGACAGCGAACACTGAAGCTTTCTTT. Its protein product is CASSSGTANTEAFF. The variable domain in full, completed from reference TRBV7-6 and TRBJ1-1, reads GAGVSQSPRYKVTKRGQDVALRCDPISGHVSLYWYRQALGQGPEFLTYFNYEAQQDKSGLPNDRFSAERPEGSISTLTIQRTEQRDSAMYRCASSSGTANTEAFFGQGTRLTVV.

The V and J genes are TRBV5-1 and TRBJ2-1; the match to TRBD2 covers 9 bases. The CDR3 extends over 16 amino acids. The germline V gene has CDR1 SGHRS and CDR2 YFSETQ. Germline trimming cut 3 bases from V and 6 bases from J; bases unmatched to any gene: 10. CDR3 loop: CASSWAERGAFNEQFF. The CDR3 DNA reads TGCGCCAGCAGCTGGGCCGAGCGGGGGGCCTTCAATGAGCAGTTCTTC.

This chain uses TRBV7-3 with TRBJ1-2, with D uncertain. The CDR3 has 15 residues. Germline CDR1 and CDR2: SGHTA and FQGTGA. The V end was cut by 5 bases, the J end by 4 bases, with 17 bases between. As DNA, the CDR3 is TGTGCCAGCAGCCCCCCCCGGCAGGACCCCTATGGCTACACCTTC. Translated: CASSPPRQDPYGYTF.

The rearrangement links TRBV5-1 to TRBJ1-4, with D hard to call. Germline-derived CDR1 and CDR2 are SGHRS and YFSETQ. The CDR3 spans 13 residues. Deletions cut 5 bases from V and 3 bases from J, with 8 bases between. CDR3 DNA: TGCGCCAGCAGGCGGGAACCTAATGAAAAACTGTTTTTT. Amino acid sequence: CASRREPNEKLFF.

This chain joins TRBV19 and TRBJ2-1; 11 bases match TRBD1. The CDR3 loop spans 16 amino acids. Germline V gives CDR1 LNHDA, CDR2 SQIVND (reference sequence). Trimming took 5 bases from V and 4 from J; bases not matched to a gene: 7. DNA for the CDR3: TGTGCCAGTAGTCCAGGGACAGGGGGTAGATACAATGAGCAGTTCTTC. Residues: CASSPGTGGRYNEQFF.

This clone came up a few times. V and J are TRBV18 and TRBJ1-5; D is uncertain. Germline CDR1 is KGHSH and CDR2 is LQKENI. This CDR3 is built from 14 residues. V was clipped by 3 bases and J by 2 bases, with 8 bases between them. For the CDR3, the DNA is TGTGCCAGCTCACCTAAGGACGGCAATCAGCCCCAGCATTTT. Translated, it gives CASSPKDGNQPQHF.

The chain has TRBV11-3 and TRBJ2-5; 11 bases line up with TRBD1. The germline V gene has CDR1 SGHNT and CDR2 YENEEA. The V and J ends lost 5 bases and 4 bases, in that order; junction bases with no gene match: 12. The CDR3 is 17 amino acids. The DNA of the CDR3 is TGTGCCAGCAGCCCCCGAGGAGGACAGGGGGCAGGAGAGACCCAGTACTTC. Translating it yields CASSPRGGQGAGETQYF.

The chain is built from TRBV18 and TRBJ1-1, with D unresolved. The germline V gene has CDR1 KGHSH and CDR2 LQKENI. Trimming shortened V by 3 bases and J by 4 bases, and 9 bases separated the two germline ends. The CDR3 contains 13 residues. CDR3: CASSPSGFTEAFF. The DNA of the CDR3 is TGTGCCAGCTCACCCTCGGGGTTCACTGAAGCTTTCTTT.

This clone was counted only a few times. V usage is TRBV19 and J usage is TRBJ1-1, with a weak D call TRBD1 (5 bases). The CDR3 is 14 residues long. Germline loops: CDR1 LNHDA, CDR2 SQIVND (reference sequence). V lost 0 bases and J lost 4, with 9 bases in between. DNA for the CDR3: TGTGCCAGTAGTATAGAGGGGGTACGCACTGAAGCTTTCTTT. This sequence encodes CASSIEGVRTEAFF.

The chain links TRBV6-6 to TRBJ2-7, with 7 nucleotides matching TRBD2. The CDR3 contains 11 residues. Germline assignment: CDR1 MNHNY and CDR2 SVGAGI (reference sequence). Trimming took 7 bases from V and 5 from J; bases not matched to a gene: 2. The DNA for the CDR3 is TGTGCCAGCACCAGCGGGGACGAGCAGTACTTC. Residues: CASTSGDEQYF.

The CDR3 bases are TGTGCCACTAAAGGGACAGGGGTCACTGAAGCTTTCTTT. Translation gives CATKGTGVTEAFF. The chain links TRBV6-1 to TRBJ1-1, with TRBD1 matching over 10 bases. V lost 10 bases, J lost 4 bases, and 6 bases stayed unmatched. Germline CDR1 reads MNHNS; CDR2 reads SASEGT. The CDR3 loop spans 13 amino acids.

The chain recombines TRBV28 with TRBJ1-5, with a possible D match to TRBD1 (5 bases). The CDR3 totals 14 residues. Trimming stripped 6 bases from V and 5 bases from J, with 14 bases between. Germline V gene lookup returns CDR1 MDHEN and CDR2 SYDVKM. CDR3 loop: CASRIPGRYQPQHF. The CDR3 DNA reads TGTGCCAGCAGAATACCAGGGAGATATCAGCCCCAGCATTTT.

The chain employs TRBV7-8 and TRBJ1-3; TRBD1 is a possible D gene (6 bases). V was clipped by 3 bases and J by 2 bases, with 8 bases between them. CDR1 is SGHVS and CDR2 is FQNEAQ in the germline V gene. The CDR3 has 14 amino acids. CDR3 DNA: TGTGCCAGCAGCTTTCAGGGGCCTGGAAACACCATATATTTT. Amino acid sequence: CASSFQGPGNTIYF.

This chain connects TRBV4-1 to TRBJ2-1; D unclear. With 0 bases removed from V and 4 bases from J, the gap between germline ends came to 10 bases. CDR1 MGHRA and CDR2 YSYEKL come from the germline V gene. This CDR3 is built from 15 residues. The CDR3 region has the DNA TGCGCCAGCAGCCAAGATAGGGCCAGGTACAATGAGCAGTTCTTC. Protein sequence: CASSQDRARYNEQFF.

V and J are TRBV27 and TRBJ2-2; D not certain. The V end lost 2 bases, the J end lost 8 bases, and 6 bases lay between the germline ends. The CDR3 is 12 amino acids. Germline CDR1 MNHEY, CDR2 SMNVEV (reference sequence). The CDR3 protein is CASSLTWGELFF. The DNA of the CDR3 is TGTGCCAGCAGTTTAACCTGGGGGGAGCTGTTTTTT.

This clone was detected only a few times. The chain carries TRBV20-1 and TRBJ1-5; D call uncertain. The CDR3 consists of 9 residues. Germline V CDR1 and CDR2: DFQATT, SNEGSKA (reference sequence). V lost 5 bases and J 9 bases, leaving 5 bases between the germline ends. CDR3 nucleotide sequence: TGCAGTGCTGGGAGGCCCCAGCATTTT. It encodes CSAGRPQHF.

Written as DNA, the CDR3 is TGTGCCAGCAGTTACCGAGGGGCTGGCACTGAAGCTTTCTTT. Amino acids: CASSYRGAGTEAFF. The gene calls are TRBV6-5 and TRBJ1-1, with a tentative D call TRBD1 (5 bases). Germline V lookup: CDR1 MNHEY, CDR2 SVGAGI. The CDR3 has 14 residues. The V and J ends lost 2 bases and 4 bases respectively, with 11 bases between them.

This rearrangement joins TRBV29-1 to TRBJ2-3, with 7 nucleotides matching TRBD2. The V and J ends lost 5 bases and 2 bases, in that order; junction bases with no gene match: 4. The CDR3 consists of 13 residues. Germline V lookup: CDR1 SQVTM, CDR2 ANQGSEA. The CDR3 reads CSVMGGNTDTQYF. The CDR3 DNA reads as TGCAGCGTTATGGGAGGGAACACAGATACGCAGTATTTT.

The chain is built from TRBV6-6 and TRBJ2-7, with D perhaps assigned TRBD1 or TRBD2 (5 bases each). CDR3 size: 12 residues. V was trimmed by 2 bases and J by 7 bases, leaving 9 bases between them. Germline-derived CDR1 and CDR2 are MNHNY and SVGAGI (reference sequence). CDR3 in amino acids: CASSYEGREQYF. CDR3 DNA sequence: TGTGCCAGCAGTTACGAGGGGCGAGAGCAGTACTTC.

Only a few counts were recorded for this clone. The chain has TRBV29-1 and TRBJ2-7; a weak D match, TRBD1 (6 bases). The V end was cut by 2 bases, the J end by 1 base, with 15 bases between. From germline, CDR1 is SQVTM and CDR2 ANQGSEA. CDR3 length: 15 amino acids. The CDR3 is CSVETGPRYSYEQYF. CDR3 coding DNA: TGCAGCGTTGAAACAGGGCCACGTTATTCCTACGAGCAGTACTTC.

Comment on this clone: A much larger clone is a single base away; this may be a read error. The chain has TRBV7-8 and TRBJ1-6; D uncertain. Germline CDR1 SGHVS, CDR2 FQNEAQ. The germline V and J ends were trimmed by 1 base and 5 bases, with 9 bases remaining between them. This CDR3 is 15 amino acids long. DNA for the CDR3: TGTGCCAGCAGCTTAGAGGGCAGGAATAATTCACCCCTCCACTTT. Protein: CASSLEGRNNSPLHF.

CDR3 sequence (DNA): TGTGCCAGCAGCTTATCTGAGCGCTGGGAAGAGACCCAGTACTTC. Its protein product is CASSLSERWEETQYF. The chain combines TRBV7-6 with TRBJ2-5; no firm D call. V dropped 2 bases and J dropped 3 bases, with 13 bases sitting between them. The CDR3 consists of 15 residues. Germline CDR1 is SGHVS and CDR2 is FNYEAQ.

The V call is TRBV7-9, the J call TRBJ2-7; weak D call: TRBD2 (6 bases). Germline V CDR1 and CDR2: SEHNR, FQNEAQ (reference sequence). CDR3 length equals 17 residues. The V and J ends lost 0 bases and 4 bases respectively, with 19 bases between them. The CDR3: CASSLARGNTGGYEQYF. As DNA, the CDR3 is TGTGCCAGCAGCTTAGCGCGCGGTAACACAGGAGGGTACGAGCAGTACTTC.